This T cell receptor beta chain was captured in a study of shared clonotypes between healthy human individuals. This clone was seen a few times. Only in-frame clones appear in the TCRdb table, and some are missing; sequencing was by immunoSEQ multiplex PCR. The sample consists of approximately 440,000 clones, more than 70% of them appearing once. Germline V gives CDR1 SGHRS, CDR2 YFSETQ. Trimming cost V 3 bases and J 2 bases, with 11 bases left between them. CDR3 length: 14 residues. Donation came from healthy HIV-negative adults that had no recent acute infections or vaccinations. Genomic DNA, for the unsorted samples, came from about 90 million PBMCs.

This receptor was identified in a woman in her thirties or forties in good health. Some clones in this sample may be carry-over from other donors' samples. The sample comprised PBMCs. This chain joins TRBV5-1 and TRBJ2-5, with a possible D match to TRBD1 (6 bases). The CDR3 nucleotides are TGCGCCAGCAGCTCGGACAGTTTTCAAGAGACCCAGTACTTC. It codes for CASSSDSFQETQYF.